A single sample is the source of the 24 T cell receptor beta chains below, sequenced in a study of immune cell composition in non-small cell lung cancer. Profiled with immunoSEQ multiplex PCR; TCRdb holds only in-frame clones, not every one. This table holds under 800 clones, about three quarters found once. Normal lung was sampled as far from the tumour as possible, at least 3 cm. The sequenced sample was non-adjacent lung tissue. These receptors all come from a human donor with non-small cell lung cancer.

This clone was detected only a few times. CDR3 sequence: CASSLEIQPGTEAFF. The CDR3 DNA sequence: TGCGCCAGCAGCTTGGAAATTCAACCGGGCACTGAAGCTTTCTTT. This chain connects TRBV5-1 to TRBJ1-1; D remains ambiguous. CDR1 is SGHRS and CDR2 is YFSETQ in the germline V gene. V was pared by 0 bases and J by 4 bases, with 13 bases between. The CDR3 spans 15 residues.

This chain uses TRBV9 with TRBJ2-1; 9 bases are a match to TRBD2. The V segment lost 4 bases and the J segment 2 bases; nucleotides outside the gene matches: 7. Germline V gives CDR1 SGDLS, CDR2 YYNGEE. There are 16 residues in the CDR3. The CDR3 sequence is CASSPRLAAAYNEQFF. CDR3 DNA sequence: TGTGCCAGCAGCCCCCGACTAGCGGCCGCCTACAATGAGCAGTTCTTC.

This clone occurred a few times. V and J are TRBV19 and TRBJ2-3, with a possible D match to TRBD2 (6 bases). CDR3 length: 15 amino acids. Trimming took off 5 bases at V and 5 bases at J, with 17 bases between the two ends. Germline CDR1 LNHDA, CDR2 SQIVND (reference sequence). CDR3: CASSSSGTRGDTQYF. DNA for the CDR3: TGTGCCAGTAGTTCTTCCGGGACGCGGGGAGATACGCAGTATTTT. The whole variable domain, remainder taken from reference TRBV19 and TRBJ2-3, is DGGITQSPKYLFRKEGQNVTLSCEQNLNHDAMYWYRQDPGQGLRLIYYSQIVNDFQKGDIAEGYSVSREKKESFPLTVTSAQKNPTAFYLCASSSSGTRGDTQYFGPGTRLTVL.

The chain recombines TRBV14 with TRBJ1-1; D is undetermined. This CDR3 spans 15 amino acids. V was shortened by 4 bases and J by 0 bases, with 12 bases between the two germline ends. Per germline, CDR1 SGHDN and CDR2 FVKESK. The CDR3 DNA sequence: TGTGCCAGCAGCCTAAATCCGGTTTTGAACACTGAAGCTTTCTTT. Protein sequence: CASSLNPVLNTEAFF.

V and J are TRBV15 and TRBJ1-1; D is undetermined. The germline gives CDR1 LNHNV, CDR2 YYDKDF (reference sequence). CDR3 length: 12 residues. Trimming removed 4 bases at V and 4 bases at J, with 7 bases between. The CDR3 sequence is CATSTGVTEAFF. The DNA for the CDR3 is TGTGCCACCAGCACCGGTGTCACTGAAGCTTTCTTT.

This clone is categorized as large. V is TRBV28 and J is TRBJ2-2; 11 bases are a match to TRBD2. Germline V CDR1 and CDR2: MDHEN, SYDVKM. CDR3 length: 14 amino acids. V lost 2 bases and J lost 9; bases outside the gene matches: 2. The CDR3 here is CASSLRLAGRELFF. The CDR3 DNA is TGTGCCAGCAGTTTAAGACTAGCGGGGCGGGAGCTGTTTTTT.

There are a few counts of this clone. The chain employs TRBV27 and TRBJ1-6; D is unclear. The CDR3 is 14 amino acids. V was cut by 7 bases and J by 4 bases, with 11 bases left in between. Per germline, CDR1 MNHEY and CDR2 SMNVEV (reference sequence). CDR3 bases: TGTGCCAGCACCCTGAGAGGTTATAATTCACCCCTCCACTTT. Translation: CASTLRGYNSPLHF.

This clone has only a few counts. The chain couples TRBV7-3 to TRBJ2-1, with D perhaps matching TRBD2 (6 bases). Trimming removed 1 base at V and 8 bases at J, with 9 bases between. The germline gives CDR1 SGHTA, CDR2 FQGTGA. This CDR3 region has 13 residues. CDR3: CASSLIPGDEQFF. In nucleotides, the CDR3 is TGTGCCAGCAGCTTAATACCGGGGGATGAGCAGTTCTTC.

This clone was seen more than once but under ten times. The sample carries other DNA sequences with the same CDR3. The chain is built from TRBV19 and TRBJ2-3, with TRBD2 matching over 8 bases. V shed 7 bases, J shed 2 bases, and the junction held 8 bases outside the gene matches. CDR3 length equals 15 residues. CDR1 LNHDA and CDR2 SQIVND come from the germline V gene (reference sequence). This chain's CDR3 is CASTASGSNTDTQYF. In DNA form, the CDR3 reads TGTGCCAGTACAGCTAGCGGGTCAAACACAGATACGCAGTATTTT.

The chain recombines TRBV5-6 with TRBJ2-7; D is perhaps TRBD1 (7 bases). Deletions cut 4 bases from V and 2 bases from J, with 13 bases between. Germline loops: CDR1 SGHDT, CDR2 YYEEEE. The CDR3 spans 14 residues. The CDR3 coding sequence is TGTGCCAGCAGCCCGGAGGGGGCAACCTACGAGCAGTACTTC. It encodes CASSPEGATYEQYF.

The rearrangement links TRBV2 to TRBJ1-5; TRBD1 might be the D (5 bases). The CDR3 is 14 amino acids. Germline V CDR1 and CDR2: SNHLY, FYNNEI. The V end lost 6 bases, the J end lost 1 base, and 10 bases lay between the germline ends. The CDR3 DNA reads TGTGCCAGCAGCCCGGACACCAGCAATCAGCCCCAGCATTTT. Protein: CASSPDTSNQPQHF.

This clone ranks as large. V and J are TRBV2 and TRBJ1-2; TRBD1 aligns across 9 bases. The CDR3 is 15 amino acids. Germline V gives CDR1 SNHLY, CDR2 FYNNEI. V shed 3 bases, J shed 3 bases, and the junction held 5 bases outside the gene matches. The CDR3 sequence: CASSDMDRGYYGYTF. The DNA for the CDR3 is TGTGCCAGCAGTGATATGGACAGGGGTTACTATGGCTACACCTTC.

The chain carries TRBV11-2 and TRBJ2-5; D perhaps matches TRBD2 (5 bases). This CDR3 has 13 amino acids. Deletions cut 3 bases from V and 3 bases from J, with 8 bases between. Germline CDR1 is SGHAT and CDR2 is FQNNGV. The chain's CDR3 is CASSLSGEETQYF. In DNA form, the CDR3 reads TGTGCCAGCAGCTTGTCCGGGGAAGAGACCCAGTACTTC.

The chain joins TRBV11-1 to TRBJ2-7, with D hard to call. Between the trimmed V and J ends, which lost 1 base and 2 bases, there was a span of 15 bases. The V gene's germline CDR1 is SGHAT and CDR2 FQDESV (reference sequence). This CDR3 is built from 16 residues. The CDR3, as DNA: TGTGCCAGCAGCTTAGATTCGGTAGTTAAGCCCTACGAGCAGTACTTC. Protein: CASSLDSVVKPYEQYF.

This chain connects TRBV7-3 to TRBJ2-5; 7 bases agree with TRBD1. The length of the CDR3 is 13 residues. The J segment lost 4 bases and the V segment lost 5 bases, leaving 4 bases of the junction unmatched. The germline CDR1 and CDR2 sequences are SGHTA and FQGTGA. CDR3 nucleotides: TGTGCCAGCAGCGGTACAGGGGTAGAGACCCAGTACTTC. It yields the protein CASSGTGVETQYF. Combining the CDR3 with reference TRBV7-3 and TRBJ2-5 gives the whole variable domain GAGVSQTPSNKVTEKGKYVELRCDPISGHTALYWYRQSLGQGPEFLIYFQGTGAADDSGLPNDRFFAVRPEGSVSTLKIQRTERGDSAVYLCASSGTGVETQYFGPGTRLLVL.

The chain joins TRBV6-6 to TRBJ2-5; 10 nucleotides match TRBD2. V lost 1 base to trimming and J lost 5 bases; unmatched junction nucleotides: 4. This CDR3 contains 15 residues. CDR1 is MNHNY, CDR2 SVGAGI, per germline (reference sequence). The CDR3 bases are TGTGCCAGCAGTTACTGGCTAGCGGGAGCTGAGACCCAGTACTTC. This translates into CASSYWLAGAETQYF.

The V call is TRBV6-1, the J call TRBJ2-5; 7 positions match TRBD1. V trimming: 3 bases; J trimming: 2 bases; junction bases outside the gene matches: 6. CDR3 size: 15 residues. The germline gives CDR1 MNHNS, CDR2 SASEGT. The CDR3 is CASSERQGSQETQYF. CDR3 sequence (DNA): TGTGCCAGCAGTGAGAGACAGGGATCACAAGAGACCCAGTACTTC.

V and J are TRBV10-3 and TRBJ2-3, with 12 bases matching TRBD2. The ends lost 10 bases at V and 3 bases at J; junction bases unmatched: 5. Germline CDR1 ENHRY, CDR2 SYGVKD. The CDR3 spans 14 residues. CDR3 residues: CASRLAGETDTQYF. Written as DNA, the CDR3 is TGTGCCAGCCGACTAGCGGGAGAAACAGATACGCAGTATTTT.

The V call is TRBV7-3, the J call TRBJ2-1; 10 bases fit TRBD2. Germline CDR1 and CDR2: SGHTA and FQGTGA. Trimming at V came to 5 bases and at J to 8 bases, leaving 9 bases not matched to a gene. The CDR3 extends over 15 amino acids. CDR3 nucleotide sequence: TGTGCCAGCAGCCTAATGAGCGGGGGGGCATATGAGCAGTTCTTC. Translation: CASSLMSGGAYEQFF.

This chain connects TRBV7-9 to TRBJ2-1, with TRBD2 identical over 10 bases. V was clipped by 5 bases and J by 8 bases; unmatched bases: 15. Germline values: CDR1 SEHNR, CDR2 FQNEAQ (reference sequence). This CDR3 region has 17 residues. CDR3 DNA: TGTGCCAGCAGCCAAGGTACTAGCGGGACCCTAGGCGATGAGCAGTTCTTC. It encodes CASSQGTSGTLGDEQFF.

This chain links TRBV29-1 with TRBJ1-2; D is ambiguous. This CDR3 spans 12 amino acids. Looked up from germline, CDR1 is SQVTM and CDR2 is ANQGSEA. Trimming took off 5 bases at V and 3 bases at J, with 10 bases between the two ends. DNA of the CDR3: TGCAGCGTTTCCGGAGGAGACTATGGCTACACCTTC. This translates into CSVSGGDYGYTF.

The V call is TRBV11-2, the J call TRBJ1-1; a possible D gene is TRBD1 (6 bases). Germline V gene lookup returns CDR1 SGHAT and CDR2 FQNNGV. V lost 4 bases and J lost 6, with 12 bases in between. The CDR3 is 13 amino acids. CDR3 coding DNA: TGTGCCAGCAGCTCGCTCCAGGGGTCTGAAGCTTTCTTT. It codes for CASSSLQGSEAFF.

V usage is TRBV19 and J usage is TRBJ2-2, with TRBD2 matching over 12 bases. With V trimmed by 4 bases and J by 4 bases, 4 bases remained unmatched. This CDR3 has 16 residues. Per germline, CDR1 LNHDA and CDR2 SQIVND (reference sequence). This CDR3 is CASSTSGRVGTGELFF. As DNA, the CDR3 is TGTGCCAGTAGTACTAGCGGGAGGGTGGGCACCGGGGAGCTGTTTTTT.

This chain uses TRBV19 with TRBJ1-1, with a weak D call TRBD1 (5 bases). The CDR3 consists of 13 residues. The V end was cut by 7 bases, the J end by 5 bases, with 14 bases between. Looked up from germline, CDR1 is LNHDA and CDR2 is SQIVND (reference sequence). The CDR3 DNA follows: TGTGCCAGTATCCTCGGGGGGGGAACTGAAGCTTTCTTT. Translating it yields CASILGGGTEAFF.